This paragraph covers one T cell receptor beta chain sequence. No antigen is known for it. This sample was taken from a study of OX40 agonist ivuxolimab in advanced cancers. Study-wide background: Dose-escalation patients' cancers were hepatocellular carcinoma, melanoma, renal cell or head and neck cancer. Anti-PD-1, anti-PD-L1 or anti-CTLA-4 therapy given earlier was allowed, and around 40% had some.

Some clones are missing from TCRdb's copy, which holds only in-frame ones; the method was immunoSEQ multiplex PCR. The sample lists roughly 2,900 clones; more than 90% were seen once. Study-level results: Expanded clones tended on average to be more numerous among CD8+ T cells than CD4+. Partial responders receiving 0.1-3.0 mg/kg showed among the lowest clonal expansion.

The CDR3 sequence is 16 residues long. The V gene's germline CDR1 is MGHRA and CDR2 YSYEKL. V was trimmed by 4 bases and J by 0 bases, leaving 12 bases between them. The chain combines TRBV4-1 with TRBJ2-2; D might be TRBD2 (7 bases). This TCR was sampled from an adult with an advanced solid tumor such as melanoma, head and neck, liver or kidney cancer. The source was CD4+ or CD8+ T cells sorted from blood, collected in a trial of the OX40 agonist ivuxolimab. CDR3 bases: TGCGCCAGCAGCCGGGGGGCGGGGGCGAACACCGGGGAGCTGTTTTTT. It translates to CASSRGAGANTGELFF.